The 2 T cell receptor beta chains reported below all come from one sample, sequenced in a study of blood T cells in healthy people across ages. Combining a sample-barcoded 5' primer with a J-beta primer mix, a second PCR ran for roughly 6 to 12 cycles. TCRdb re-analysed the 5' RACE reads in MiXCR, keeping a single row per CDR3 protein. The table lists hundreds of thousands of distinct CDR3 sequences, roughly 25% of them singletons, with under 3% in the top ten. This sample also appeared in a second study, on T cells of mothers and their children.

Sequencing input: blood. These receptors all come from a boy younger than 18 in good health.

The chain recombines TRBV6-2 or TRBV6-3 with TRBJ1-1; no reliable D call. Trimming took off 8 bases at V and 0 bases at J, with 4 bases between the two ends. Germline V gene lookup returns CDR1 MNHEY and CDR2 SVGEGT. This CDR3 is 11 amino acids long. Here the CDR3 DNA reads TGTGCCAGCGGAGTGAACACTGAAGCTTTCTTT. It yields the protein CASGVNTEAFF.

This clonotype was found a few times. The chain links TRBV2 to TRBJ2-5; D call uncertain. V was pared by 7 bases and J by 3 bases, with 6 bases between. This CDR3 comprises 11 residues. CDR1 and CDR2 from the germline V gene are SNHLY and FYNNEI. CDR3 DNA: TGTGCCAGCAAGTCGGAAGAGACCCAGTACTTC. Residues: CASKSEETQYF. The full variable domain, in which reference TRBV2 and TRBJ2-5 provide the parts outside the CDR3, is EPEVTQTPSHQVTQMGQEVILRCVPISNHLYFYWYRQILGQKVEFLVSFYNNEISEKSEIFDDQFSVERPDGSNFTLKIRSTKLEDSAMYFCASKSEETQYFGPGTRLLVL.